This T cell receptor (beta chain) appears in the sequencing data of a study of blood T cell repertoires in COVID-19. The wider study: Sample material is recorded as cDNA or gDNA derived from T cells, B-cell-depleted T cells, or PBMCs.

Per the study methods: The assay estimated nucleated cells by amplifying reference gene primers. Repertoires were generated with immunoSEQ multiplex PCR, while TCRdb's copy carries only in-frame clones and drops some. The D gene and trimming were derived from the DNA, and the V and J assignments and clone size from that table. The top ten hold around 1.9% of the sample, which has roughly 500,000 clones, 70% to 90% seen once. Individuals aged about 18 to 100 years were recruited from 20 to 25 US areas. Two negative PCRs, clearance, or symptom resolution had been documented for recovered Cohort 3 donors. The sequenced material came from PBMCs or T cells enriched from blood (not recorded which). The TCR sequence derives from a woman between 40 and 50 years old who had recovered from COVID-19.

In nucleotides, the CDR3 is TGCGCCAGTCCTTCGGGACAGATGAACACTGAAGCTTTCTTT. Translated: CASPSGQMNTEAFF. The V and J genes are TRBV10-1 and TRBJ1-1, with TRBD1 identical over 7 bases. Germline CDR1 is WNHNN and CDR2 is SYGVQD (reference sequence). V was clipped by 9 bases and J by 0 bases; unmatched bases: 7. The CDR3 has 14 amino acids.